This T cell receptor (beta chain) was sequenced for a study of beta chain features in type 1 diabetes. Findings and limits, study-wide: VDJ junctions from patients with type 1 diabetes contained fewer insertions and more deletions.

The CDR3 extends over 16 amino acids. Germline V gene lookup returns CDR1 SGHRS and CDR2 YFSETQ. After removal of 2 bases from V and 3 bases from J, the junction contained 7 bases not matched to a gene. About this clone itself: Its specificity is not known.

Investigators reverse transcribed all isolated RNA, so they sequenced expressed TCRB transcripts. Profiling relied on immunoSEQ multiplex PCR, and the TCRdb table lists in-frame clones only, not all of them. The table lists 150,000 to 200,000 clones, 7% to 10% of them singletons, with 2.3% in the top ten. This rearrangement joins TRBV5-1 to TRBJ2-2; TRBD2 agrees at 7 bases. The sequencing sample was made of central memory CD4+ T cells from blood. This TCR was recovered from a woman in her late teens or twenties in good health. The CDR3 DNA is TGCGCCAGCAGCTTTAATGCGGGAGTGGACACCGGGGAGCTGTTTTTT. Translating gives CASSFNAGVDTGELFF.